This TCR beta chain was obtained from a study of cytomegalovirus exposure and HLA in healthy donors. As regards this clone: Its antigen is currently unknown.

PCR amplification relied on 60 Vbeta primers (plus 13 Jbeta primers). Sequencing used immunoSEQ multiplex PCR; TCRdb keeps in-frame clones, though not all of them. The sample table includes 60,000 to 85,000 clones. The study's findings and limits: Later analysis suggested most CMV-associated TCR beta chains were HLA-restricted.

This sequence originates from a man aged 45-65 years in good health and CMV-seropositive. The sequenced material came from PBMCs.

CDR3 residues: CASSTLAGTYNEQFF. CDR3 DNA: TGTGCCAGCAGCACATTAGCGGGAACCTACAATGAGCAGTTCTTC. The chain links TRBV7-9 to TRBJ2-1; TRBD2 aligns across 8 bases. The V segment lost 5 bases and the J segment 2 bases; nucleotides outside the gene matches: 5. The CDR3 has 15 amino acids. CDR1 and CDR2 (germline): SEHNR, FQNEAQ (reference sequence).